This T cell receptor (beta chain) was obtained from a study of early T cells in non-severe SARS-CoV-2 infection. Individual cDNA molecules received unique molecular identifiers. From the 5' RACE reads, TCRdb called clonotypes with MiXCR, one entry per CDR3 protein. This sample yields roughly 86,000 distinct CDR3 sequences, of which roughly 6% are seen a single time; under 10% belongs to the top ten. Germline assignment: CDR1 MNHNY and CDR2 SVGAGI (reference sequence). The CDR3 spans 14 residues. V trimming: 8 bases; J trimming: 1 base; junction bases outside the gene matches: 8. The chain couples TRBV6-6 to TRBJ2-7, with 7 positions matching TRBD1. The sample comprised whole blood. The receptor's source is an adult who was a healthcare worker with PCR-confirmed SARS-CoV-2 infection or an uninfected control (not recorded which). The CDR3 region is CASARDRASYEQYF. CDR3 nucleotides: TGTGCCAGCGCCCGAGACAGGGCTTCCTACGAGCAGTACTTC.